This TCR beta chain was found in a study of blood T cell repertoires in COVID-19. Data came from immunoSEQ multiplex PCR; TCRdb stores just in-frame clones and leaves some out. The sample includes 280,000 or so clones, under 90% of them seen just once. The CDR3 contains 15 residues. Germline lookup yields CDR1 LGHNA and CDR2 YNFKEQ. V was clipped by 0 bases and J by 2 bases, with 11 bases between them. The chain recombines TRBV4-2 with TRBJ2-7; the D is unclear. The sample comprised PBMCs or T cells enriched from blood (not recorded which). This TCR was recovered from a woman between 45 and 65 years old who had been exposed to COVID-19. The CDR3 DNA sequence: TGTGCCAGCAGCCAAGAGCTCGCTTCAGCCTACGAGCAGTACTTC. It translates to CASSQELASAYEQYF.